The 6 T cell receptor beta chains below come from one sample, sequenced in a study of blood T cell repertoires in COVID-19. Clones were read by immunoSEQ multiplex PCR, and TCRdb kept only the in-frame ones, dropping some. The sample holds almost 350,000 clones, 88% seen once. The sequencing input was PBMCs or T cells enriched from blood (not recorded which). Receptors were obtained from a woman in her twenties or thirties who had been exposed to COVID-19.

This clone came up once. The CDR3 coding sequence is TGTGCCAGCAGTTACATTTGGCAGACAAACACCGGGGAGCTGTTTTTT. It yields the protein CASSYIWQTNTGELFF. The genes are TRBV6-5 and TRBJ2-2; D gene unclear. Germline CDR1 reads MNHEY; CDR2 reads SVGAGI. Trimming left V 2 bases short and J 2 bases short, with 12 bases between. The CDR3 runs 16 residues.

V and J are TRBV15 and TRBJ1-4; 7 bases are a match to TRBD1. This CDR3 contains 14 residues. Germline assignment: CDR1 LNHNV and CDR2 YYDKDF (reference sequence). Germline trimming cut 1 base from V and 8 bases from J; bases unmatched to any gene: 4. As DNA, the CDR3 is TGTGCCACCAGCAGAGGACAGGGTCGCGAAAAACTGTTTTTT. It specifies CATSRGQGREKLFF.

V gene TRBV5-1 combines with J gene TRBJ2-1; tentatively, D is TRBD2 (6 bases). Trimming removed 2 bases from V and 2 bases from J, with 8 bases in between. This CDR3 comprises 14 residues. From germline, CDR1 is SGHRS and CDR2 YFSETQ. The CDR3 reads CASSFGGAYNEQFF. CDR3 coding DNA: TGCGCCAGCAGCTTCGGAGGGGCCTACAATGAGCAGTTCTTC.

This sequence joins TRBV10-2 and TRBJ2-4, with TRBD2 matching over 7 bases. J was trimmed by 2 bases and V by 6 bases; bases with no gene match: 7. CDR1 and CDR2 from the germline V gene are WSHSY and SAAADI. This CDR3 contains 15 residues. DNA for the CDR3: TGCGCCAGCAGCGGGACTAACAGGCCCAAAAACATTCAGTACTTC. Translation gives CASSGTNRPKNIQYF.

The rearrangement joins TRBV28 to TRBJ1-5, with unresolved D. Trimming left V 4 bases short and J 3 bases short, with 13 bases between. The length of the CDR3 is 15 residues. From germline, CDR1 is MDHEN and CDR2 SYDVKM. The CDR3 here is CASSSYSATNQPQHF. The CDR3 nucleotides read TGTGCCAGCAGTTCCTATAGTGCCACCAATCAGCCCCAGCATTTT. The full variable domain, rest sourced from reference TRBV28 and TRBJ1-5, is DVKVTQSSRYLVKRTGEKVFLECVQDMDHENMFWYRQDPGLGLRLIYFSYDVKMKEKGDIPEGYSVSREKKERFSLILESASTNQTSMYLCASSSYSATNQPQHFGDGTRLSIL.

V usage is TRBV10-3 and J usage is TRBJ2-1; 14 bases fit TRBD2. V was clipped by 2 bases and J by 4 bases; unmatched bases: 10. The CDR3 is 19 residues long. Per the germline V gene, CDR1 is ENHRY and CDR2 is SYGVKD. The CDR3 loop reads CAISEPPGLAGVHYNEQFF. The CDR3 DNA reads as TGTGCCATCAGTGAGCCCCCGGGACTAGCGGGAGTACATTACAATGAGCAGTTCTTC.